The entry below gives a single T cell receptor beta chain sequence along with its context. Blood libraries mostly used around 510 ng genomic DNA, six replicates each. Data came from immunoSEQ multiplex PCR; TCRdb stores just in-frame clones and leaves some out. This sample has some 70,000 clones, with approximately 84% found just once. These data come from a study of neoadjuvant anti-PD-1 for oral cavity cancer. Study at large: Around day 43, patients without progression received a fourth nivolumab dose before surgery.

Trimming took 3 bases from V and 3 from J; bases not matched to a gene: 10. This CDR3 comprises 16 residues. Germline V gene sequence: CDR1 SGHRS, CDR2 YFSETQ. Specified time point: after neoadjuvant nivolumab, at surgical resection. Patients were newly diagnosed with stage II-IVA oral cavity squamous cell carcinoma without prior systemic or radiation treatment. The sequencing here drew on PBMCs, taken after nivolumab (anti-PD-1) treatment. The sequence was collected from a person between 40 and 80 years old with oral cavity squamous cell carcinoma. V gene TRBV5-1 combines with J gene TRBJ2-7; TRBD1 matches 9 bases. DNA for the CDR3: TGCGCCAGCAGCTCAACCGGACAGGGGTGGCTCTACGAGCAGTACTTC. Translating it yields CASSSTGQGWLYEQYF.